This T cell receptor beta chain was identified during a study of cytomegalovirus exposure and HLA in healthy donors. PCR used 60 Vbeta primers and 13 Jbeta primers. Here immunoSEQ multiplex PCR was the method, and the copy in TCRdb shows in-frame clones only, minus some. The repertoire holds roughly 120,000 clones, around 74% seen once, with 1.5% to 2% in the top ten. Findings of the study overall: A later analysis linked a missense DCLRE1C variant to TCR beta V- and J-gene trimming. Listed as cytomegalovirus-associated were 150 to 200 TCR beta chains. In vitro confirmation showed three CMV-associated chains to be CMV antigen specific. Across HLA loci, a later analysis found differing TCR association rates, with DRB1 most and HLA-C fewest.

Remarks on this clone: Its antigen remains unidentified.

The V and J ends lost 5 bases and 2 bases, in that order; junction bases with no gene match: 5. Per the germline V gene, CDR1 is SGHAT and CDR2 is FQNNGV. This CDR3 contains 16 residues. The receptor comes from a woman between 18 and 29 years old in good health and CMV-seronegative. The specimen sequenced was PBMCs. The genes are TRBV11-2 and TRBJ2-1, with 11 bases aligning to TRBD2. The CDR3 region is CASSTVLAGAYNEQFF. The CDR3 bases are TGTGCCAGCAGCACGGTACTAGCGGGGGCCTACAATGAGCAGTTCTTC.